This T cell receptor beta chain was captured in a study of OX40 agonist ivuxolimab in advanced cancers. The germline V gene has CDR1 SGHDN and CDR2 FVKESK. V lost 4 bases and J lost 5, with 6 bases in between. The CDR3 is made up of 13 amino acids. Assay used: immunoSEQ multiplex PCR; TCRdb lists only in-frame clones, some missing. The sample lists approximately 56,000 clones; about 89% were seen once. Peripheral blood came from all dose cohorts at three timepoints. Source: CD4+ or CD8+ T cells sorted from blood, taken in a trial of the OX40 agonist ivuxolimab. This TCR derives from an adult with an advanced solid tumor such as melanoma, head and neck, liver or kidney cancer. The rearrangement uses TRBV14 and TRBJ1-6; D gene unclear. CDR3 nucleotide sequence: TGTGCCAGCAGCCTCTTAGATAATTCACCCCTCCACTTT. Translating gives CASSLLDNSPLHF.